Shown below are 13 T cell receptor beta chains from a single sample sequenced in a study of cytomegalovirus exposure and HLA in healthy donors (dated 2017 in TCRdb). The library came from the immunoSEQ multiplex PCR assay. A mixture of 60 forward primers for TCR Vbeta segments and 13 reverse primers for TCR Jbeta segments was used in the multiplex PCR. The source is immuneACCESS, and TCRdb retained only in-frame sequences with V and J called. Part of the clones is not carried over; for the studies checked, unresolved V genes explain less than half of this, and the remainder is unexplained. Here the sample has over 120,000 clones; about 80% occur a single time. About 1.4% of the sample comes from the top ten. The sequencing sample was made of PBMCs. The receptors were gathered from a man aged 30 to 39 in good health and CMV-seropositive.

The chain has TRBV5-1 and TRBJ2-7; D remains ambiguous. Trimming stripped 4 bases from V and 0 bases from J, with 11 bases between. There are 14 residues in the CDR3. Germline lookup yields CDR1 SGHRS and CDR2 YFSETQ. The chain's CDR3 is CASSIQVSSYEQYF. CDR3 nucleotides: TGCGCCAGCAGCATCCAGGTCAGCTCCTACGAGCAGTACTTC.

V is TRBV10-1 and J is TRBJ2-5; 7 bases map to TRBD2. The CDR3 loop spans 13 amino acids. The trim removed 8 bases at V and 4 bases at J, leaving 7 bases unmatched. The V gene's germline CDR1 is WNHNN and CDR2 SYGVQD (reference sequence). The chain's CDR3 is CASPGGRRETQYF. The CDR3, as DNA: TGCGCCAGCCCCGGGGGGAGGCGAGAGACCCAGTACTTC.

The rearrangement uses TRBV7-6 and TRBJ2-7, with D uncertain. The CDR3 length is 12 residues. The V gene's germline CDR1 is SGHVS and CDR2 FNYEAQ. V was shortened by 4 bases and J by 5 bases, with 9 bases between the two germline ends. The CDR3 region has the DNA TGTGCCAGCAGCTCCTATGTGGACGAGCAGTACTTC. As protein: CASSSYVDEQYF.

The chain combines TRBV4-1 with TRBJ2-7; no clear D gene. V gave up 1 base and J gave up 4 bases, with 8 bases separating them. The germline V gene encodes CDR1 MGHRA and CDR2 YSYEKL. This CDR3 region has 13 residues. The CDR3, as DNA: TGCGCCAGCAGCCAAGGAGCAGGTTACGAGCAGTACTTC. Translating gives CASSQGAGYEQYF.

J is TRBJ2-5 and V is TRBV6-5, with 7 bases aligning to TRBD2. The CDR3 contains 14 residues. Germline values: CDR1 MNHEY, CDR2 SVGAGI. The J segment lost 4 bases and the V segment lost 0 bases, leaving 2 bases of the junction unmatched. The CDR3 DNA reads TGTGCCAGCAGTTACTCGACTAGCTTAGAGACCCAGTACTTC. Residues: CASSYSTSLETQYF.

The table lists this clone with a count of one. This chain links TRBV28 with TRBJ2-6, with D tentatively TRBD1 (5 bases). Trimming left V 8 bases short and J 4 bases short, with 15 bases between. The CDR3 has 15 residues. Germline CDR1 MDHEN, CDR2 SYDVKM. In DNA, the CDR3 is TGTGCCAGCCTTTCATCAGGGTCGGGGGCCAACGTCCTGACTTTC. Its translation is CASLSSGSGANVLTF.

The chain uses TRBV7-2 and TRBJ2-1, with 8 positions matching TRBD2. Losses at the gene ends were 1 base for V and 7 bases for J; bases not matched to a gene: 9. This CDR3 has 16 amino acids. Germline V gene sequence: CDR1 SGHTA, CDR2 FQGNSA. Here the CDR3 reads CASSLESGRSRNEQFF. CDR3 DNA: TGTGCCAGCAGCTTAGAAAGCGGGAGATCGAGGAATGAGCAGTTCTTC.

Turning to this clone: Compared with germline, one end of the junction differs, possibly owing to a read error. The V and J genes are TRBV7-9 and TRBJ2-7; 11 bases are a match to TRBD2. Per germline, CDR1 SEHNR and CDR2 FQNEAQ (reference sequence). The length of the CDR3 is 13 residues. CDR3 protein: CSSSLAGGGEQYF. CDR3 in DNA: TGTTCCAGCAGCTTAGCGGGAGGGGGGGAGCAGTACTTC.

J is TRBJ1-2 and V is TRBV2, with D possibly TRBD1 on 6 matching bases. The CDR3 has 13 amino acids. The ends were cut back, 7 bases at V and 5 bases at J, with 14 bases in the middle. Germline V gene sequence: CDR1 SNHLY, CDR2 FYNNEI. The CDR3 sequence is CASTIDRLYGYTF. For the CDR3, the DNA is TGTGCCAGCACAATTGACAGGTTGTATGGCTACACCTTC.

With regard to this clone: The identical CDR3 is also encoded by other nucleotide sequences in the sample. The CDR3 DNA reads TGCGCCAGCAGCTTGGCCCTAGCGGAAGAGACCCAGTACTTC. Protein sequence: CASSLALAEETQYF. The chain links TRBV5-1 to TRBJ2-5, with 7 bases aligning to TRBD2. V dropped 0 bases and J dropped 3; count of bases not matched to a gene: 2. This CDR3 spans 14 amino acids. Germline V gene sequence: CDR1 SGHRS, CDR2 YFSETQ.

The J gene is TRBJ2-7, the V gene TRBV19; 10 bases fit TRBD2. CDR1 and CDR2 from the germline V gene are LNHDA and SQIVND (reference sequence). The CDR3 consists of 15 residues. Unmatched junction bases numbered 9, after V lost 5 bases and J lost 5 bases. The CDR3 here is CASSPGASGGNEQYF. The CDR3, as DNA: TGTGCCAGTAGTCCCGGGGCTAGCGGGGGTAACGAGCAGTACTTC.

The gene calls are TRBV5-1 and TRBJ1-5; no definite D call. Germline CDR1 SGHRS, CDR2 YFSETQ. Trimming shortened V by 0 bases and J by 3 bases, and 7 bases separated the two germline ends. The CDR3 sequence is 14 residues long. The CDR3: CASSLGEVNQPQHF. CDR3 coding DNA: TGCGCCAGCAGCTTGGGAGAGGTCAATCAGCCCCAGCATTTT.

This clone was observed a handful of times. This chain joins TRBV2 and TRBJ2-7; 10 nucleotides agree with TRBD1. V lost 10 bases to trimming and J lost 4 bases; unmatched junction nucleotides: 7. Germline V gene sequence: CDR1 SNHLY, CDR2 FYNNEI. CDR3 size: 13 residues. CDR3 region: CATAGQGSYEQYF. The CDR3 bases are TGTGCCACCGCGGGACAGGGGAGTTACGAGCAGTACTTC.